The next 23 T cell receptor beta chains were all read from a single sample in a study of CD8 T cells in Susac syndrome. RNA amounts of about 0.5 to 1 ug underwent reverse transcription with random hexamers. One entry per CDR3 protein, called by TCRdb with MiXCR from the immunoSEQ multiplex PCR reads. The sample records 100,000 to 150,000 distinct CDR3 sequences, around 94% being singletons. Input material: CD4+ T cells from PBMCs. Receptors were obtained from a human donor in good health.

Only one count was recorded for this clonotype. The chain carries TRBV5-4 and TRBJ1-5, with D maybe TRBD1 (5 bases). Deletions cut 3 bases from V and 1 base from J, with 11 bases between. The CDR3 totals 15 residues. Germline values: CDR1 SGHNT, CDR2 YYREEE (reference sequence). The CDR3 protein is CASSSGGRSNQPQHF. For the CDR3, the DNA is TGTGCCAGCAGCTCGGGGGGAAGGAGCAATCAGCCCCAGCATTTT. The entire variable domain, with the rest obtained from reference TRBV5-4 and TRBJ1-5, is as follows: ETGVTQSPTHLIKTRGQQVTLRCSSQSGHNTVSWYQQALGQGPQFIFQYYREEENGRGNFPPRFSGLQFPNYSSELNVNALELDDSALYLCASSSGGRSNQPQHFGDGTRLSIL.

This chain uses TRBV27 with TRBJ2-3; 10 positions agree with TRBD2. Germline CDR1 is MNHEY and CDR2 is SMNVEV (reference sequence). V trimming: 0 bases; J trimming: 0 bases; junction bases outside the gene matches: 3. The CDR3 is 17 residues long. CDR3 protein: CASSLSWTSGSTDTQYF. DNA for the CDR3: TGTGCCAGCAGTTTATCGTGGACTAGCGGAAGCACAGATACGCAGTATTTT.

This clonotype was picked up one time. The chain carries TRBV20-1 and TRBJ2-5; D is unresolved. The CDR3 runs 13 residues. Per germline, CDR1 DFQATT and CDR2 SNEGSKA (reference sequence). Trimming shortened V by 4 bases and J by 2 bases, and 11 bases separated the two germline ends. The CDR3 DNA is TGCAGTGCTATTCGCGACCAGCAAGAGACCCAGTACTTC. Residues: CSAIRDQQETQYF.

The sample holds a few counts of this clonotype. The V call is TRBV5-1, the J call TRBJ2-7; D tentatively reads TRBD1 or TRBD2 (5 bases each). Germline V lookup: CDR1 SGHRS, CDR2 YFSETQ. The CDR3 runs to 14 residues. V was shortened by 4 bases and J by 2 bases, with 13 bases between the two germline ends. The CDR3 nucleotides read TGCGCCAGCAGCACAGGACGGGGAGCCTACGAGCAGTACTTC. Its translation: CASSTGRGAYEQYF.

This clonotype was detected only once. The V gene is TRBV5-4, the J gene TRBJ2-2, with 8 bases lining up with TRBD1. Trimming removed 2 bases from V and 5 bases from J; junction bases left unmatched: 11. CDR1 is SGHNT and CDR2 is YYREEE in the germline V gene (reference sequence). CDR3 length equals 17 residues. The CDR3 DNA sequence: TGTGCCAGCAGCTTTTCCACGGGGACAGGTACTACCGGGGAGCTGTTTTTT. Encoded protein: CASSFSTGTGTTGELFF.

The gene calls are TRBV27 and TRBJ1-1, with D possibly being TRBD1 (5 bases). From germline, CDR1 is MNHEY and CDR2 SMNVEV (reference sequence). The CDR3 loop spans 15 amino acids. The ends were cut back, 6 bases at V and 0 bases at J, with 14 bases in the middle. The CDR3 protein is CASSLGGALNTEAFF. In DNA, the CDR3 is TGTGCCAGCAGCCTTGGAGGGGCCCTGAACACTGAAGCTTTCTTT.

CDR3 sequence: CASSPGRRGSYNEQFF. The DNA for the CDR3 is TGCGCCAGCAGTCCGGGCCGGCGGGGCTCCTACAATGAGCAGTTCTTC. The V call is TRBV23-1, the J call TRBJ2-1, with D perhaps TRBD2 (6 bases). TRBV23-1 is recorded as an ORF, its role being uncertain. Trimming took 4 bases from V and 0 from J, leaving 13 bases between them. The CDR3 covers 16 residues.

V gene TRBV2 combines with J gene TRBJ1-1; D is possibly TRBD1 (6 bases). Trimming took off 7 bases at V and 0 bases at J, with 12 bases between the two ends. The CDR3 extends over 14 amino acids. CDR1 is SNHLY, CDR2 FYNNEI, per germline. This chain's CDR3 is CASNTGGMNTEAFF. The CDR3 nucleotides are TGTGCCAGCAATACCGGGGGCATGAACACTGAAGCTTTCTTT.

The J gene is TRBJ2-1, the V gene TRBV5-4; 11 positions match TRBD2. The CDR3 has 16 amino acids. Germline CDR1 SGHNT, CDR2 YYREEE (reference sequence). J was trimmed by 5 bases and V by 2 bases; bases with no gene match: 6. Here the CDR3 reads CASSFGGTSGNNEQFF. The DNA for the CDR3 is TGTGCCAGCAGCTTTGGCGGGACTAGCGGTAACAATGAGCAGTTCTTC.

The chain recombines TRBV12-3 or TRBV12-4 with TRBJ1-2; D is perhaps TRBD1 (5 bases). The CDR3 consists of 14 residues. V shed 3 bases and J shed 12 bases, with 20 bases lying between them. The CDR3 coding sequence is TGTGCCAGCAGTTTTATGGGACCTAGGGGAGGCCACACCTTC. As protein: CASSFMGPRGGHTF.

This clonotype was recorded only once. The chain employs TRBV5-1 and TRBJ1-3; 7 nucleotides align to TRBD1. CDR3 length equals 14 residues. J was trimmed by 6 bases and V by 4 bases; bases with no gene match: 7. Germline CDR1 SGHRS, CDR2 YFSETQ. CDR3: CASSLTGIENTIYF. The CDR3 coding sequence is TGCGCCAGCAGCCTGACAGGGATTGAAAACACCATATATTTT.

The chain employs TRBV2 and TRBJ2-7; no reliable D call. The V gene lost 7 bases and the J gene lost 3 bases, with 7 bases spanning the gap. CDR1 and CDR2 from the germline V gene are SNHLY and FYNNEI. The CDR3 consists of 11 residues. The CDR3 region is CASKNGYEQYF. CDR3 nucleotide sequence: TGTGCCAGCAAAAATGGCTACGAGCAGTACTTC.

The chain employs TRBV7-9 and TRBJ1-1, with D possibly being TRBD1 (5 bases). This CDR3 comprises 14 residues. The V end was cut by 7 bases, the J end by 4 bases, with 16 bases between. Germline CDR1 SEHNR, CDR2 FQNEAQ (reference sequence). The CDR3 spells CASNDHQGTTEAFF. CDR3 in DNA: TGTGCCAGCAACGACCATCAGGGTACCACTGAAGCTTTCTTT.

The rearrangement links TRBV7-9 to TRBJ1-4; maybe TRBD1 (6 bases). V shed 4 bases and J shed 4 bases, with 10 bases lying between them. This CDR3 region has 14 residues. Germline CDR1 and CDR2: SEHNR and FQNEAQ (reference sequence). The CDR3 region is CASSSDRLNEKLFF. CDR3 sequence (DNA): TGTGCCAGCAGCTCGGACAGACTTAATGAAAAACTGTTTTTT.

The chain is built from TRBV2 and TRBJ1-2; perhaps TRBD1 as D (6 bases). V lost 6 bases to trimming and J lost 7 bases, with 12 bases between them. Germline V lookup: CDR1 SNHLY, CDR2 FYNNEI. CDR3 length: 12 residues. CDR3 amino acids: CASSPGASGYTF. The CDR3 DNA sequence: TGTGCCAGCAGCCCAGGGGCGAGTGGCTACACCTTC.

The genes are TRBV7-2 and TRBJ2-3, with D perhaps matching TRBD1 (5 bases). CDR1 SGHTA and CDR2 FQGNSA come from the germline V gene. This CDR3 comprises 15 residues. V dropped 1 base and J dropped 4 bases, with 12 bases sitting between them. Written as DNA, the CDR3 is TGTGCCAGCAGCTTAGATAGGGGCGAGGCAGATACGCAGTATTTT. Its translation is CASSLDRGEADTQYF.

The rearrangement uses TRBV9 and TRBJ2-7, with D hard to call. This CDR3 is built from 12 residues. Trimming removed 0 bases at V and 1 base at J, with 2 bases between. Germline CDR1 reads SGDLS; CDR2 reads YYNGEE. The CDR3 reads CASSVESYEQYF. CDR3 nucleotide sequence: TGTGCCAGCAGCGTAGAGTCCTACGAGCAGTACTTC.

This clonotype was observed a single time. CDR3 sequence reads: CASSQGRPTPLELFF. DNA for the CDR3: TGCGCCAGCAGCCAAGGACGGCCAACACCGTTAGAGCTGTTTTTT. The chain recombines TRBV5-1 with TRBJ2-2; D call uncertain. In germline, CDR1 is SGHRS, CDR2 YFSETQ. V was shortened by 4 bases and J by 11 bases, with 21 bases between the two germline ends. The CDR3 is 15 amino acids.

The rearrangement links TRBV5-4 to TRBJ2-5; the match to TRBD2 covers 11 bases. V gave up 4 bases and J gave up 5 bases; unmatched junction bases: 13. The germline V gene has CDR1 SGHNT and CDR2 YYREEE (reference sequence). The CDR3 runs 17 residues. The CDR3 DNA reads TGTGCCAGCAGCCTGGGGTTAACTAGCGGGAGATCGGAGACCCAGTACTTC. This gives the protein CASSLGLTSGRSETQYF.

The chain couples TRBV7-7 to TRBJ2-2, with 8 bases that match TRBD1. V trimming: 5 bases; J trimming: 4 bases; junction bases outside the gene matches: 6. Per the germline V gene, CDR1 is SSHAT and CDR2 is FNYEAQ (reference sequence). The CDR3 length is 15 residues. CDR3: CASSLTGGFTGELFF. CDR3 nucleotides: TGTGCCAGCAGCCTAACAGGGGGTTTCACCGGGGAGCTGTTTTTT.

Only one count was recorded for this clonotype. The chain recombines TRBV20-1 with TRBJ2-5; possibly TRBD1 or TRBD2 for D (5 bases each). Germline CDR1 reads DFQATT; CDR2 reads SNEGSKA (reference sequence). V lost 5 bases, J lost 1 base, and 20 bases lay in between. The CDR3 has 16 residues. The CDR3 loop is CSALPVKGRAQETQYF. The CDR3 nucleotides are TGCAGTGCTCTCCCGGTGAAGGGACGTGCCCAAGAGACCCAGTACTTC.

The V and J genes are TRBV10-3 and TRBJ2-7, with D possibly being TRBD1 (6 bases). This CDR3 is 16 amino acids long. Germline V gene data show CDR1 as ENHRY and CDR2 as SYGVKD. Trimming removed 0 bases at V and 2 bases at J, with 14 bases between. The CDR3, as DNA: TGTGCCATCAGTGAGTCGAAAAACAGGGCTACCTACGAGCAGTACTTC. This translates into CAISESKNRATYEQYF.

The V gene is TRBV3-1, the J gene TRBJ2-5; 9 nucleotides line up with TRBD2. The J segment lost 4 bases and the V segment lost 0 bases, leaving 9 bases of the junction unmatched. The CDR3 is 17 residues long. Germline V lookup: CDR1 LGHDT, CDR2 YNNKEL (reference sequence). The CDR3 bases are TGTGCCAGCAGCCAAGATCTAGGTAGCGGGAGAGGAGAGACCCAGTACTTC. As protein: CASSQDLGSGRGETQYF.